A selection of T cell receptor beta chains follows, all from one sample in a study of OX40 agonist ivuxolimab in advanced cancers. Here immunoSEQ multiplex PCR was the method, and the copy in TCRdb shows in-frame clones only, minus some. The sample gives about 64,000 clones, 75% to 90% of which show up once; around an eighth is in the top ten. Sequenced material: CD4+ or CD8+ T cells sorted from blood, taken in a trial of the OX40 agonist ivuxolimab. These receptors all stem from an adult with an advanced solid tumor such as melanoma, head and neck, liver or kidney cancer. CDR3s include the opening cysteine and the closing phenylalanine or tryptophan. The order of the fields is D gene, CDR3 length, V gene, clone size, J gene, CDR3 DNA, CDR3 protein. A D gene is named only where the DNA matches it firmly. Clone size is not always given. Where it is, it says once, few, many or a class for expanded clones.

D: -; length: 12; V: TRBV29-1; size: -; J: TRBJ2-7; DNA: TGCAGCGTTGGCGGTGCAGGGTACGAGCAGTACTTC; CDR3: CSVGGAGYEQYF
D: -; length: 13; V: TRBV19; size: -; J: TRBJ1-2; DNA: TGTGCCAGTAATACTCCCGGGACAAAGGGCTACACCTTC; CDR3: CASNTPGTKGYTF
D: -; length: 14; V: TRBV4-1; size: -; J: TRBJ1-2; DNA: TGCGCCAGCAGCCAAGATTGGGTGACGGATGGCTACACCTTC; CDR3: CASSQDWVTDGYTF
D: -; length: 14; V: TRBV2; size: once; J: TRBJ2-7; DNA: TGTGCCAGCATACCAACTAGCAGGTTATACGAGCAGTACTTC; CDR3: CASIPTSRLYEQYF
D: -; length: 16; V: TRBV30; size: -; J: TRBJ1-2; DNA: TGTGCCTGGGCTGGTTTGGCCAGTGAGAATAACTATGGCTACACCTTC; CDR3: CAWAGLASENNYGYTF
D: TRBD1; length: 15; V: TRBV27; size: -; J: TRBJ2-5; DNA: TGTGCCAGCAGTTTCAAGACAGGGTTTGACGAGACCCAGTACTTC; CDR3: CASSFKTGFDETQYF
D: -; length: 16; V: TRBV14; size: -; J: TRBJ2-7; DNA: TGTGCCAGCAGCCAAGATTTCAGGAAAGCTAGTGACGAGCAGTACTTC; CDR3: CASSQDFRKASDEQYF
D: TRBD1; length: 14; V: TRBV4-1; size: -; J: TRBJ1-1; DNA: TGCGCCAGCAGCCAGGTGGACAGGGGTGTTGAAGCTTTCTTT; CDR3: CASSQVDRGVEAFF
D: -; length: 12; V: TRBV7-9; size: once; J: TRBJ2-7; DNA: TGTGCCAGCAGCTTGGGGTTCTACGAGCAGTACTTC; CDR3: CASSLGFYEQYF
D: -; length: 13; V: TRBV5-1; size: -; J: TRBJ1-1; DNA: TGCGCCAGCAGTGATACGGTGAACACTGAAGCTTTCTTT; CDR3: CASSDTVNTEAFF
D: -; length: 11; V: TRBV6-1; size: -; J: TRBJ2-5; DNA: TGTGCCAGCAGCAGCCAAGAGACCCAGTACTTC; CDR3: CASSSQETQYF
D: -; length: 16; V: TRBV29-1; size: -; J: TRBJ1-2; DNA: TGCAGCGTTGAAGACGGCGTCAGGCCTCCGGGGCATGGCTACACCTTC; CDR3: CSVEDGVRPPGHGYTF
D: -; length: 18; V: TRBV10-2; size: once; J: TRBJ2-2; DNA: TGCGCCAGCAGTGACCCAACGTTCAGGGGCCCGAACACCGGGGAGCTGTTTTTT; CDR3: CASSDPTFRGPNTGELFF
D: -; length: 14; V: TRBV9; size: -; J: TRBJ1-4; DNA: TGTGCCAGCAGCGTAGGAGGGATTAATGAAAAACTGTTTTTT; CDR3: CASSVGGINEKLFF
D: TRBD2; length: 13; V: TRBV27; size: few; J: TRBJ2-7; DNA: TGTGCCAGCAGTTGGGGGGGAGCGTTCGAGCAGTACTTC; CDR3: CASSWGGAFEQYF
D: -; length: 13; V: TRBV19; size: -; J: TRBJ1-6; DNA: TGTGCCAGTAGTATAAGGGGGGATTCACCCCTCCACTTT; CDR3: CASSIRGDSPLHF
D: TRBD1; length: 15; V: TRBV29-1; size: -; J: TRBJ1-5; DNA: TGCAGCGTTGTCTTAGGGACAGGGGAAGGTCAGCCCCAGCATTTT; CDR3: CSVVLGTGEGQPQHF
D: -; length: 15; V: TRBV6-5; size: -; J: TRBJ2-1; DNA: TGTGCCAGCAGTTACAGGGACCCGTCCTACAATGAGCAGTTCTTC; CDR3: CASSYRDPSYNEQFF
D: -; length: 13; V: TRBV30; size: medium-sized; J: TRBJ1-1; DNA: TGTGCCTGGAGGTCCAGGGAGAACACTGAAGCTTTCTTT; CDR3: CAWRSRENTEAFF
D: -; length: 12; V: TRBV5-4; size: -; J: TRBJ2-3; DNA: TGTGCCAGCAGCTTTCTAGCAGATACGCAGTATTTT; CDR3: CASSFLADTQYF
D: TRBD1; length: 15; V: TRBV9; size: -; J: TRBJ1-2; DNA: TGTGCCAGCAGCGCTCGGACAGGGGAACACTATGGCTACACCTTC; CDR3: CASSARTGEHYGYTF
D: TRBD1; length: 18; V: TRBV15; size: once; J: TRBJ1-6; DNA: TGTGCCACCAGTAATCCGGGACAGGGAAGTTCCTATAATTCACCCCTCCACTTT; CDR3: CATSNPGQGSSYNSPLHF
D: -; length: 13; V: TRBV4-1; size: -; J: TRBJ2-1; DNA: TGCGCCAGCAGCCAGGGACCTTACAATGAGCAGTTCTTC; CDR3: CASSQGPYNEQFF
D: -; length: 15; V: TRBV28; size: -; J: TRBJ1-2; DNA: TGTGCCAGCAGTGCTCGAGGCCAGGCTACCTATGGCTACACCTTC; CDR3: CASSARGQATYGYTF
D: TRBD2; length: 18; V: TRBV6-1; size: -; J: TRBJ2-6; DNA: TGTGCCAGCAGTGACCGGCAGGGACTATACTCTGGGGCCAACGTCCTGACTTTC; CDR3: CASSDRQGLYSGANVLTF
D: -; length: 15; V: TRBV15; size: -; J: TRBJ1-4; DNA: TGTGCCACCAGCAGAGTTCGGCAGCTGAATGAAAAACTGTTTTTT; CDR3: CATSRVRQLNEKLFF
D: -; length: 12; V: TRBV5-1; size: -; J: TRBJ2-2; DNA: TGCGCCAGCAGCGTTGGGGCCGGGGAGCTGTTTTTT; CDR3: CASSVGAGELFF
D: TRBD1; length: 15; V: TRBV28; size: -; J: TRBJ1-1; DNA: TGTGCCAGCAGTTTACCGACAGGGGGAGCGGGTGAAGCTTTCTTT; CDR3: CASSLPTGGAGEAFF
D: TRBD1; length: 16; V: TRBV2; size: -; J: TRBJ2-7; DNA: TGTGCCAGCAGTGACCCCGCCGGGACAGGCACCTTAGAGCAGTACTTC; CDR3: CASSDPAGTGTLEQYF
D: -; length: 13; V: TRBV19; size: -; J: TRBJ1-5; DNA: TGTGCCAGTAGTATCGGCTTCAATCAGCCCCAGCATTTT; CDR3: CASSIGFNQPQHF
D: -; length: 13; V: TRBV7-9; size: -; J: TRBJ2-1; DNA: TGTGCCAGCAGCTCATCGGGGGAAAATGAGCAGTTCTTC; CDR3: CASSSSGENEQFF